This entry is about one T cell receptor beta chain. What it recognizes is unknown. The data were obtained in a study of early stage breast cancer tumors. Study-level points and caveats: Unsorted bulk genomic DNA sequencing lacked pairing and functional marker data. Enriched TCRB sequences shared across patients were mostly commonly generated sequences.

Clones were read by immunoSEQ multiplex PCR, and TCRdb kept only the in-frame ones, dropping some. Found here are approximately 39,000 clones, over 70% of them singletons; the top ten hold about 7%. Sequenced material: blood. The source is a person between 55 and 69 years old with breast cancer.

CDR3 bases: TGTGCCAGCAGCTCGGGGTCTACCTATGGCTACACCTTC. It is translated as CASSSGSTYGYTF. The chain couples TRBV5-5 to TRBJ1-2; D is unresolved. Germline-derived CDR1 and CDR2 are SGHKS and YYEKEE (reference sequence). Trimming stripped 3 bases from V and 4 bases from J, with 10 bases between. This CDR3 is 13 amino acids long.